This T cell receptor beta chain was captured by sequencing in a study of lung T cells in sarcoidosis with Löfgren's syndrome. Using its own MiXCR run on the reads, TCRdb lists one record per CDR3 protein. The sample lists around 60,000 distinct CDR3 sequences, approximately 21% seen once, with around 2.3% in the top ten. This clonotype was picked up many times. Germline values: CDR1 SEHNR, CDR2 FQNEAQ (reference sequence). This CDR3 comprises 12 residues. The V gene lost 4 bases and the J gene lost 6 bases, with 7 bases spanning the gap. This sequence originates from a human donor with sarcoidosis (Löfgren's syndrome or another form), or a control subject (not recorded which). The source material was CD4+ T cells from PBMCs. The chain uses TRBV7-9 and TRBJ1-3; D is unresolved. CDR3 sequence: CASSSGTNTIYF. CDR3 sequence (DNA): TGTGCCAGCAGCTCCGGCACAAACACCATATATTTT.